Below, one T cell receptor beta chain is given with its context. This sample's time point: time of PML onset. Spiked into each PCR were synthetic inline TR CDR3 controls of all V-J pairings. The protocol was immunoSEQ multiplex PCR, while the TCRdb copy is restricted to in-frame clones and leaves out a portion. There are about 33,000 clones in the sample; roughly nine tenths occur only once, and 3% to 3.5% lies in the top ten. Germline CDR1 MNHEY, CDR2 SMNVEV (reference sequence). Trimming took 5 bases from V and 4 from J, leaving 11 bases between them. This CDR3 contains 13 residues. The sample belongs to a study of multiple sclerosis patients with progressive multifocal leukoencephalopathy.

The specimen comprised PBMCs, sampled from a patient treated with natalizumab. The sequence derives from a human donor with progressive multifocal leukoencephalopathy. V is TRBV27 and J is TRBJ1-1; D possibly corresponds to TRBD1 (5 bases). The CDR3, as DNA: TGTGCCAGCAGTCACGGTGGGGGCACTGAAGCTTTCTTT. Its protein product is CASSHGGGTEAFF.